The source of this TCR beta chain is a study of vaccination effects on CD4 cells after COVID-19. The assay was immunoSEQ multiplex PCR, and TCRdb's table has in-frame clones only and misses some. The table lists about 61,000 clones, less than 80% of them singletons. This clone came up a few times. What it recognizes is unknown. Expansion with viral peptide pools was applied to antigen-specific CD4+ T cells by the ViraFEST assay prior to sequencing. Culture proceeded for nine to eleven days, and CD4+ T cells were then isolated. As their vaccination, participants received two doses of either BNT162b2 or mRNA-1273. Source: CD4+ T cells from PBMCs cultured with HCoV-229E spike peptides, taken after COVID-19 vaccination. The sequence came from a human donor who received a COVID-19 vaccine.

CDR3 sequence: CASSIPGPYNEQFF. In nucleotides, the CDR3 is TGTGCCAGTAGTATACCAGGTCCATACAATGAGCAGTTCTTC. The genes are TRBV19 and TRBJ2-1; D is uncertain. CDR3 length: 14 amino acids. Deletions cut 2 bases from V and 4 bases from J, with 9 bases between. The germline V gene encodes CDR1 LNHDA and CDR2 SQIVND (reference sequence).